This is a list of T cell receptor beta chains from one sample in a study of T cells in Graves' hyperthyroidism and ophthalmopathy. Each CDR3 protein is one row after TCRdb ran MiXCR on the multiplex PCR reads. This repertoire shows about 270,000 distinct CDR3 sequences, about 20% found once; its top ten account for 50% to 75%. The sample comprised blood. These receptors originate from a man aged 25-40 years with Graves' ophthalmopathy. Each CDR3 is given with its conserved first and last residue. D genes are given only for firm matches. Expanded clones are given a class, and other clones once, few, many or no size at all.

D,V,J,size,CDR3,DNA
NA,TRBV20-1,TRBJ2-1,NA,CSALSSRGNEQFF,TGCAGTGCCCTTTCTAGCAGGGGCAATGAGCAGTTCTTC
TRBD2,TRBV7-3,TRBJ2-7,NA,CASSLPRLTSGDWSYEQYF,TGTGCCAGCAGCTTGCCTCGATTGACTAGCGGGGATTGGTCCTACGAGCAGTACTTC
TRBD1,TRBV19,TRBJ1-2,NA,CASRHRQGDGYTF,TGTGCCAGTAGACACCGACAGGGGGATGGCTACACCTTC
TRBD1,TRBV7-9,TRBJ1-5,NA,CASSTSTGGSLLSNQPQHF,TGTGCCAGCAGCACGAGCACAGGGGGCTCCTTGTTGAGCAATCAGCCCCAGCATTTT
NA,TRBV24-1,TRBJ2-5,few,CATSDPGRSQETQYF,TGTGCCACCAGTGACCCGGGACGTAGCCAAGAGACCCAGTACTTC
NA,TRBV14,TRBJ2-5,many,CASSQGGRGVEETQYF,TGTGCCAGCAGCCAAGGTGGGAGAGGGGTAGAAGAGACCCAGTACTTC
TRBD1,TRBV29-1,TRBJ1-3,NA,CSAQDRGSPGNTIYF,TGCAGCGCCCAGGACAGGGGGTCCCCTGGAAACACCATATATTTT
TRBD2,TRBV4-1,TRBJ2-1,few,CASSQIQGLAGLPDNEQFF,TGCGCCAGCAGCCAAATACAAGGACTAGCGGGACTCCCCGACAATGAGCAGTTCTTC
NA,TRBV28,TRBJ2-7,NA,CASEPGRAYEQYF,TGTGCCAGTGAGCCCGGACGGGCCTACGAGCAGTACTTC
TRBD2,TRBV28,TRBJ2-1,many,CASGTSGRRNEQFF,TGTGCCAGCGGGACTAGCGGGAGGCGGAATGAGCAGTTCTTC
NA,TRBV11-3,TRBJ1-1,few,CASSLWGEDTEAFF,TGTGCCAGCAGCTTATGGGGGGAGGACACTGAAGCTTTCTTT
TRBD1,TRBV5-1,TRBJ1-1,NA,CASSRGQGRYTEAFF,TGCGCCAGCAGCCGGGGACAGGGGCGGTACACTGAAGCTTTCTTT
NA,TRBV11-3,TRBJ2-7,NA,CASSLEYRGLEQYF,TGTGCCAGCAGCTTGGAGTACAGAGGACTCGAGCAGTACTTC
TRBD2,TRBV4-1,TRBJ2-7,few,CASSHTSGTYEQYF,TGCGCCAGCAGCCACACTAGCGGAACCTACGAGCAGTACTTC
TRBD1,TRBV2,TRBJ2-1,NA,CASRGQGISYNEQFF,TGTGCCAGCAGGGGACAGGGGATCTCCTACAATGAGCAGTTCTTC
NA,TRBV28,TRBJ1-2,many,CASSPLRDFLGGYTF,TGTGCCAGCAGTCCACTAAGGGACTTTTTGGGGGGCTACACCTTC
TRBD2,TRBV20-1,TRBJ2-1,many,CSVAREGLGNEQFF,TGCAGTGTGGCGCGGGAGGGTTTGGGAAATGAGCAGTTCTTC
NA,TRBV11-2,TRBJ2-7,once,CASSLTVYHEQYF,TGTGCCAGCAGCTTAACGGTGTATCACGAGCAGTACTTC
NA,TRBV28,TRBJ2-1,many,CASSLPQANNNEQFF,TGTGCCAGCAGTTTACCCCAGGCCAACAACAATGAGCAGTTCTTC
NA,TRBV12-3/TRBV12-4,TRBJ1-6,NA,CASSLGDYNSPLHF,TGTGCCAGCAGTTTAGGGGACTATAATTCACCCCTCCACTTT
NA,TRBV28,TRBJ2-3,many,CASSYSNKDTQYF,TGTGCCAGCAGCTATTCGAATAAGGATACGCAGTATTTT
NA,TRBV11-1,TRBJ2-3,NA,CASSRGYLPDTQYF,TGTGCCAGCAGTCGAGGGTATCTCCCAGATACGCAGTATTTT
TRBD1,TRBV5-1,TRBJ1-1,NA,CASMGQGNTEAFF,TGCGCCAGCATGGGACAGGGGAACACTGAAGCTTTCTTT
NA,TRBV11-2,TRBJ2-7,many,CASSLASVDRRSYEQYF,TGTGCCAGCAGCTTAGCTTCGGTAGACAGGCGAAGCTACGAGCAGTACTTC
NA,TRBV2,TRBJ2-5,NA,CASSDPHGETQYF,TGTGCCAGCAGTGACCCGCACGGGGAGACCCAGTACTTC
NA,TRBV6-1,TRBJ2-3,NA,CASSEGGSIDTQYF,TGTGCCAGCAGTGAAGGGGGCTCGATAGATACGCAGTATTTT
TRBD2,TRBV2,TRBJ2-7,medium-sized,CASSETGTMNYEQYF,TGTGCCAGCAGTGAGACCGGGACTATGAACTACGAGCAGTACTTC
TRBD2,TRBV7-2,TRBJ2-3,many,CASSGPGADTQYF,TGTGCCAGTAGCGGGCCCGGCGCAGATACGCAGTATTTT
TRBD2,TRBV7-9,TRBJ2-5,NA,CATDLAGSRETQYF,TGTGCCACCGATCTAGCGGGGAGTCGAGAGACCCAGTACTTC
NA,TRBV30,TRBJ1-1,many,CAWGRTVRMNTEAFF,TGTGCCTGGGGGCGGACAGTAAGAATGAACACTGAAGCTTTCTTT
NA,TRBV2,TRBJ1-5,many,CASSGEWNSNQPQHF,TGTGCCAGCAGTGGAGAGTGGAATAGCAATCAGCCCCAGCATTTT
NA,TRBV20-1,TRBJ2-7,few,CSARADSGSYEQYF,TGCAGTGCTAGAGCCGATAGCGGATCCTACGAGCAGTACTTC
TRBD2,TRBV2,TRBJ2-7,NA,CASSFHEGTSGKRSSYEQYF,TGTGCCAGCAGTTTCCACGAGGGGACTAGCGGGAAAAGGAGCTCCTACGAGCAGTACTTC
NA,TRBV2,TRBJ1-5,NA,CASSATGYSNQLQHF,TGTGCCAGCAGTGCTACAGGGTATAGCAATCAGCTCCAGCATTTT
TRBD1,TRBV20-1,TRBJ1-5,few,CSARTGVRQPQHF,TGCAGTGCTAGGACAGGGGTACGGCAGCCCCAGCATTTT
TRBD1,TRBV7-2,TRBJ1-6,NA,CASSLGQVNSPLHF,TGTGCCAGCAGCCTTGGACAGGTTAATTCACCCCTCCACTTT
NA,TRBV10-3,TRBJ2-7,NA,CAISEREAGEQYF,TGTGCCATCAGTGAGAGGGAGGCTGGCGAGCAGTACTTC
NA,TRBV12-3/TRBV12-4,TRBJ1-1,NA,CASSLRATNTEAFF,TGTGCCAGCAGTCTAAGGGCAACCAACACTGAAGCTTTCTTT
NA,TRBV20-1,TRBJ2-4,few,CSAKGTWGASVVQYF,TGCAGTGCTAAGGGAACATGGGGGGCGTCGGTGGTTCAGTACTTC
NA,TRBV18,TRBJ2-7,NA,CASSLGWVDEQYF,TGTGCCAGCTCACTCGGGTGGGTCGACGAGCAGTACTTC
TRBD1,TRBV6-1,TRBJ1-2,few,CASSRDRAFSYTF,TGTGCCAGCAGTCGGGACAGGGCTTTTAGCTACACCTTC
TRBD2,TRBV6-1,TRBJ2-1,few,CASRGGIEQFF,TGTGCCAGCAGGGGGGGGATTGAGCAGTTCTTC
TRBD1,TRBV10-3,TRBJ2-7,NA,CAISVSGQGQNEQYF,TGTGCCATCAGTGTTTCGGGACAGGGTCAGAACGAGCAGTACTTC
NA,TRBV6-1,TRBJ2-1,few,CASSPARGGDEQFF,TGTGCCAGCAGCCCCGCGCGAGGAGGGGATGAGCAGTTCTTC
TRBD2,TRBV5-4,TRBJ2-5,few,CAGWDYLGETQYF,TGTGCAGGTTGGGACTATCTTGGAGAGACCCAGTACTTC
TRBD1,TRBV28,TRBJ2-2,many,CATKPDRADTGELFF,TGTGCCACCAAGCCTGACAGGGCGGACACCGGGGAGCTGTTTTTT
NA,TRBV13,TRBJ1-1,few,CASSSGTRRFF,TGTGCCAGCAGCTCCGGGACCCGTCGTTTCTTT
NA,TRBV2,TRBJ1-2,many,CASSDRGVGGYTF,TGTGCCAGCAGTGATCGGGGAGTGGGTGGCTACACCTTC
NA,TRBV29-1,TRBJ2-1,NA,CSVERSARDGNNEQFF,TGCAGCGTTGAGCGGTCTGCGAGAGACGGAAACAATGAGCAGTTCTTC
NA,TRBV7-3,TRBJ2-2,few,CASSPTVNTGELFF,TGTGCCAGCAGTCCGACAGTTAACACCGGGGAGCTGTTTTTT
NA,TRBV6-2/TRBV6-3,TRBJ2-7,few,CASSYSIASPYEQYF,TGTGCCAGCAGTTACTCGATTGCCTCCCCCTACGAGCAGTACTTC
NA,TRBV6-2/TRBV6-3,TRBJ2-3,NA,CASRTKISTDTQYF,TGTGCCAGCAGGACTAAAATTAGCACAGATACGCAGTATTTT
TRBD2,TRBV3-1,TRBJ2-1,few,CASSPFGTRIGDEQFF,TGTGCCAGCAGCCCTTTCGGGACTAGGATAGGGGATGAGCAGTTCTTC
NA,TRBV7-8,TRBJ2-3,many,CASSFSVAGTSTDTQYF,TGTGCCAGCAGCTTCTCGGTGGCCGGAACTAGCACAGATACGCAGTATTTT
NA,TRBV2,TRBJ1-6,NA,CASSDGGPEESISNSPLHF,TGTGCCAGCAGTGACGGGGGGCCAGAAGAAAGTATATCTAATTCACCCCTCCACTTT
NA,TRBV4-1,TRBJ1-1,many,CASSQFKQMNTEAFF,TGCGCCAGCAGCCAATTCAAGCAAATGAACACTGAAGCTTTCTTT
NA,TRBV6-1,TRBJ2-1,few,CAIRTSPSSYNEQFF,TGTGCCATTAGGACATCCCCTAGCTCCTACAATGAGCAGTTCTTC
NA,TRBV6-1,TRBJ2-5,many,CASSEATGSETQYF,TGTGCCAGCAGTGAAGCAACGGGTAGCGAGACCCAGTACTTC
NA,TRBV28,TRBJ2-1,NA,CASSFRGRNEQFF,TGTGCCAGCAGTTTTAGGGGGAGGAATGAGCAGTTCTTC
TRBD1,TRBV12-3/TRBV12-4,TRBJ1-2,many,CASTGTGTYGYTF,TGTGCCAGCACCGGGACAGGGACCTATGGCTACACCTTC